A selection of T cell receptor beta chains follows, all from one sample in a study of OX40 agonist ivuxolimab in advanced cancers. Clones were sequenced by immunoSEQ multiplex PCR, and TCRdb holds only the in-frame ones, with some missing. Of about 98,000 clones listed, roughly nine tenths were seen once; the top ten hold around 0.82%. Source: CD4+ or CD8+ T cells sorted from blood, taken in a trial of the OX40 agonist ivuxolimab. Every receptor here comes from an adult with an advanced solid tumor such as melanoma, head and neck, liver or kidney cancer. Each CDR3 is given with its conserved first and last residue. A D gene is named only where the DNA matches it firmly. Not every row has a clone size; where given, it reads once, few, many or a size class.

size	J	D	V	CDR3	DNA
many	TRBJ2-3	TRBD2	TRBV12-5	CASGLTSPSGRHTDTQYF	TGTGCTAGTGGTCTCACTTCCCCTAGCGGGAGGCACACAGATACGCAGTATTTT
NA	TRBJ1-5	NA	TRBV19	CASSIGTYQPQHF	TGTGCCAGTAGTATAGGAACGTATCAGCCCCAGCATTTT
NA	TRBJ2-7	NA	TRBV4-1	CAMSSAYSYEQYF	TGCGCCATGTCTAGCGCCTACTCCTACGAGCAGTACTTC
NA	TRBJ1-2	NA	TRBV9	CASSVDPDNYGYTF	TGTGCCAGCAGCGTAGATCCAGATAACTATGGCTACACCTTC
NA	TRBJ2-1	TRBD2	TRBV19	CASSRGRLAVLDEQFF	TGTGCCAGTAGTAGAGGGAGACTAGCGGTTTTGGATGAGCAGTTCTTC
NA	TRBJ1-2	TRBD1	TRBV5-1	CASSQGQPSYYGYTF	TGCGCCAGCAGCCAGGGACAGCCCTCCTACTATGGCTACACCTTC
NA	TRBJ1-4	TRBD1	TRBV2	CASNPDRGNEKLFF	TGTGCCAGCAACCCGGACAGGGGTAATGAAAAACTGTTTTTT
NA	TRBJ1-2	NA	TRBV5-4	CASSGGGYGYTF	TGTGCCAGCAGCGGGGGAGGTTATGGCTACACCTTC
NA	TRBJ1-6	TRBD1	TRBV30	CAWSLAGGSPLHF	TGTGCCTGGAGTCTTGCAGGGGGTTCACCCCTCCACTTT
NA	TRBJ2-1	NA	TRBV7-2	CASSSGENAYNEQFF	TGTGCCAGCAGCTCGGGAGAGAACGCCTACAATGAGCAGTTCTTC
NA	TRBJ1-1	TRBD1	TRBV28	CASSPPPDRGPVNTEAFF	TGTGCCAGCAGTCCTCCCCCGGACAGGGGGCCTGTGAACACTGAAGCTTTCTTT
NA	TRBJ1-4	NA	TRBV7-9	CASSSRTDGWEKLFF	TGTGCCAGCAGTTCTCGGACGGATGGGTGGGAAAAACTGTTTTTT
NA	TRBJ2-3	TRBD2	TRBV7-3	CASSFRGSGTDTQYF	TGTGCCAGCAGCTTCCGCGGGAGTGGAACAGATACGCAGTATTTT
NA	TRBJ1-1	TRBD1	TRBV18	CATQQGLGDTEAFF	TGTGCCACCCAACAGGGGCTAGGGGACACTGAAGCTTTCTTT
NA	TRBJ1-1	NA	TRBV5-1	CASSFDRIEAFF	TGCGCCAGCAGCTTTGACAGGATTGAAGCTTTCTTT
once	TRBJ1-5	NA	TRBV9	CASSGGVNNQPQHF	TGTGCCAGCAGCGGGGGGGTTAACAATCAGCCCCAGCATTTT
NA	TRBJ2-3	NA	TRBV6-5	CASSYSEFYTDTQYF	TGTGCCAGCAGTTACTCAGAGTTCTACACAGATACGCAGTATTTT
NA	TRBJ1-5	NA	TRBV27	CASKRSGGKWHF	TGTGCCAGCAAAAGGAGTGGGGGGAAATGGCATTTT
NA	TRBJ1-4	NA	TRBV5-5	CASSSRWTATNEKLFF	TGTGCCAGCAGCTCCCGATGGACAGCAACTAATGAAAAACTGTTTTTT
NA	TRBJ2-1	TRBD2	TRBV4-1	CASSLPTSGSRHEQFF	TGCGCCAGCAGCCTCCCGACTAGCGGGAGCCGCCATGAGCAGTTCTTC
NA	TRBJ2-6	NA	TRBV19	CASSIESGSSWANVLTF	TGTGCCAGTAGTATTGAGTCTGGGAGCTCGTGGGCCAACGTCCTGACTTTC
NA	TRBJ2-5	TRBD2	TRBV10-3	CATRTSEKGWETQYF	TGTGCCACTCGGACTAGCGAAAAGGGGTGGGAGACCCAGTACTTC
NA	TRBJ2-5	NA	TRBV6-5	CASSYSQVQETQYF	TGTGCCAGCAGTTACAGCCAGGTACAAGAGACCCAGTACTTC
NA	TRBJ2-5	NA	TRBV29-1	CSVRDNQETQYF	TGCAGCGTCCGGGACAACCAAGAGACCCAGTACTTC
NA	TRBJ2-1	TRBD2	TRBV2	CASRGLAGGGSYNEQFF	TGTGCCAGCAGAGGACTAGCGGGAGGTGGCTCCTACAATGAGCAGTTCTTC
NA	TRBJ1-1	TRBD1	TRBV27	CASRGQGAQDTEAFF	TGTGCCAGCAGGGGACAGGGGGCGCAGGATACCGAAGCTTTCTTT
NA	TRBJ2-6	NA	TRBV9	CASSPGDSGANVLTF	TGTGCCAGCAGCCCTGGGGACTCTGGGGCCAACGTCCTGACTTTC
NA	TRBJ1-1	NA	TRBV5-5	CASSSNLGYTEAFF	TGTGCCAGCAGCTCAAATCTCGGATACACTGAAGCTTTCTTT
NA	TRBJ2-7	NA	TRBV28	CASSPQTSALTYEQYF	TGTGCCAGCAGCCCCCAGACTTCCGCTCTAACCTACGAGCAGTACTTC
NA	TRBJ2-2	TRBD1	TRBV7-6	CASSAGTANTGELFF	TGTGCCAGCAGCGCCGGGACAGCGAACACCGGGGAGCTGTTTTTT
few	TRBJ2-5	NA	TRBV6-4	CASSPSMGGKETQYF	TGTGCCAGCAGTCCTTCTATGGGCGGGAAAGAGACCCAGTACTTC
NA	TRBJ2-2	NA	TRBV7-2	CASSPRMAGSRTGELFF	TGTGCCAGCAGCCCCCGGATGGCGGGGAGTCGGACCGGGGAGCTGTTTTTT
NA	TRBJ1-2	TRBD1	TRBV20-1	CSTGADYGYTF	TGCAGTACAGGGGCCGACTATGGCTACACCTTC
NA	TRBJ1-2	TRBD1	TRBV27	CASSFTWQGGAYGYTF	TGTGCCAGCAGTTTTACCTGGCAGGGGGGAGCGTATGGCTACACCTTC
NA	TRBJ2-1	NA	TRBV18	CASSPLAARGNEQFF	TGTGCCAGCTCACCATTGGCTGCCAGGGGCAATGAGCAGTTCTTC
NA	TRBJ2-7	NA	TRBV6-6	CASSTLSGYEQYF	TGTGCCAGCAGTACCCTTAGCGGATACGAGCAGTACTTC
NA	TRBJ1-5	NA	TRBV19	CASRRKRESVTEPQHF	TGTGCCAGTAGGAGGAAGCGGGAGTCGGTCACGGAGCCCCAGCATTTT
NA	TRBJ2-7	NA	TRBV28	CASSFKKDRTLHEQYF	TGTGCCAGCAGTTTTAAGAAAGACCGCACCCTCCACGAGCAGTACTTC
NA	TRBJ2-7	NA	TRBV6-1	CASSQDRSYEQYF	TGTGCCAGCAGCCAAGATCGATCCTACGAGCAGTACTTC
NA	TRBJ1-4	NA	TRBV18	CASLPGQNEKLFF	TGTGCCAGCCTTCCGGGACAAAATGAAAAACTGTTTTTT
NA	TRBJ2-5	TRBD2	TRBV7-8	CASSPQGGRGWETQYF	TGTGCCAGCAGCCCCCAGGGCGGGAGGGGTTGGGAGACCCAGTACTTC
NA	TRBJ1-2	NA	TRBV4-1	CASSPPVGQRSGYTF	TGCGCCAGCAGCCCCCCCGTGGGGCAAAGGAGTGGCTACACCTTC